This T cell receptor beta chain stems from a study of cytomegalovirus exposure and HLA in healthy donors. The overall study: Of fewer than 450 genotyped donors, about 81% clustered with self-reported Caucasian donors.

The PCR ran on 60 Vbeta and 13 Jbeta primers. Assay: immunoSEQ multiplex PCR; the TCRdb copy retains only in-frame clones and omits some. The table has about 110,000 clones, approximately 70% seen once. V was cut by 6 bases and J by 1 base, with 8 bases left in between. This CDR3 comprises 13 residues. In germline, CDR1 is SGHTA, CDR2 FQGNSA. Sample: PBMCs. The gene calls are TRBV7-2 and TRBJ2-3; D uncertain. The TCR comes from a man aged 25 to 40 in good health and CMV-seropositive. Written as DNA, the CDR3 is TGTGCCAGCAGGCCTATTGGCACAGATACGCAGTATTTT. It encodes CASRPIGTDTQYF.